These 24 T cell receptor beta chains originate from one sample sequenced in a study of control samples from healthy donors and cancer patients. Libraries were prepared by immunoSEQ multiplex PCR; TCRdb keeps only in-frame clonotypes and omits some of them. The sample includes around 99,000 clones, about 89% seen only once; the top ten take under 20%. Specimen: blood. The receptors come from a woman between 50 and 59 years old in good health.

V usage is TRBV5-6 and J usage is TRBJ2-5; D gene uncertain. The V end lost 3 bases, the J end lost 3 bases, and 9 bases lay between the germline ends. Germline V gene lookup returns CDR1 SGHDT and CDR2 YYEEEE. CDR3 size: 13 residues. This CDR3 reads CASSSTWEETQYF. CDR3 coding DNA: TGTGCCAGCAGCTCCACATGGGAAGAGACCCAGTACTTC.

This chain joins TRBV4-3 and TRBJ1-5; 7 bases fit TRBD1. The CDR3 has 14 residues. Germline assignment: CDR1 LGHNA and CDR2 YSLEER. Unmatched junction bases numbered 5, after V lost 1 base and J lost 8 bases. In nucleotides, the CDR3 is TGCGCCAGCAGCCAAGGACTTACAGGGGAGCCCCAGCATTTT. Encoded protein: CASSQGLTGEPQHF.

This clone was seen more than once but under ten times. V gene TRBV7-9 combines with J gene TRBJ1-1; the D is unclear. Trimming pared 2 bases from V and 0 bases from J, leaving 1 base between. The CDR3 is 12 amino acids. Germline V gene data show CDR1 as SEHNR and CDR2 as FQNEAQ (reference sequence). CDR3 residues: CASSLMNTEAFF. In DNA form, the CDR3 reads TGTGCCAGCAGCTTAATGAACACTGAAGCTTTCTTT.

CDR3 in amino acids: CAWRVHNEQFF. Written as DNA, the CDR3 is TGTGCCTGGAGGGTACACAATGAGCAGTTCTTC. J is TRBJ2-1 and V is TRBV30, with no clear D. The CDR3 loop spans 11 amino acids. V was trimmed by 3 bases and J by 5 bases, leaving 5 bases between them. From germline, CDR1 is GTSNPN and CDR2 SVGIG (reference sequence).

The J gene is TRBJ2-2, the V gene TRBV6-5, with TRBD1 matching 8 bases. Germline V gene lookup returns CDR1 MNHEY and CDR2 SVGAGI. The trim removed 3 bases at V and 6 bases at J, leaving 9 bases unmatched. The CDR3 contains 16 residues. CDR3 sequence (DNA): TGTGCCAGCAGTTATGACGGCAGGGGGCGCTCCGGGGAGCTGTTTTTT. This gives the protein CASSYDGRGRSGELFF.

This clone came up a few times. This rearrangement joins TRBV19 to TRBJ1-2, with a possible D match to TRBD1 (5 bases). The CDR3 loop spans 11 amino acids. Germline values: CDR1 LNHDA, CDR2 SQIVND (reference sequence). Deletions cut 11 bases from V and 4 bases from J, with 11 bases between. The CDR3 here is CASGTGYGYTF. Here the CDR3 DNA reads TGTGCCTCTGGCACAGGCTATGGCTACACCTTC.

This sequence joins TRBV30 and TRBJ2-3; D gene unclear. Germline V gives CDR1 GTSNPN, CDR2 SVGIG (reference sequence). The V gene lost 4 bases and the J gene lost 1 base, with 12 bases spanning the gap. The CDR3 totals 14 residues. The CDR3 region is CAWTNGGRTDTQYF. As DNA, the CDR3 is TGTGCCTGGACGAATGGCGGTCGCACAGATACGCAGTATTTT.

This clone is a singleton in its sample. This chain links TRBV5-1 with TRBJ2-7; D unresolved. The germline CDR1 and CDR2 sequences are SGHRS and YFSETQ. V was pared by 1 base and J by 3 bases, with 5 bases between. The length of the CDR3 is 12 residues. The CDR3 loop reads CASSLWGYEQYF. CDR3 nucleotides: TGCGCCAGCAGCTTGTGGGGCTACGAGCAGTACTTC.

The chain couples TRBV7-3 to TRBJ1-1; D possibly corresponds to TRBD1 (5 bases). In germline, CDR1 is SGHTA, CDR2 FQGTGA. CDR3 length equals 17 residues. V shed 1 base and J shed 1 base, with 16 bases lying between them. CDR3 in DNA: TGTGCCAGCAGCTTAAGTAGCCGGGGAGGGGCGAACACTGAAGCTTTCTTT. It is translated as CASSLSSRGGANTEAFF. Full variable domain (outside the CDR3, taken from reference TRBV7-3 and TRBJ1-1): GAGVSQTPSNKVTEKGKYVELRCDPISGHTALYWYRQSLGQGPEFLIYFQGTGAADDSGLPNDRFFAVRPEGSVSTLKIQRTERGDSAVYLCASSLSSRGGANTEAFFGQGTRLTVV.

The chain carries TRBV12-3 or TRBV12-4 and TRBJ1-2, with D tentatively TRBD1 (6 bases). Trimming cost V 2 bases and J 4 bases, with 8 bases left between them. The CDR3 is made up of 13 amino acids. The CDR3: CASSLRDIYGYTF. The DNA of the CDR3 is TGTGCCAGCAGTTTACGGGACATCTATGGCTACACCTTC.

The V and J genes are TRBV7-3 and TRBJ1-2; D remains ambiguous. The CDR3 is 14 amino acids. CDR1 and CDR2 (germline): SGHTA, FQGTGA. Between the trimmed V and J ends, which lost 0 bases and 4 bases, there was a span of 9 bases. CDR3 nucleotides: TGTGCCAGCAGCTTAACGTTCAGGACCTATGGCTACACCTTC. It yields the protein CASSLTFRTYGYTF.

The V gene is TRBV27, the J gene TRBJ1-4; D unclear. V lost 5 bases to trimming and J lost 1 base, with 8 bases between them. Per germline, CDR1 MNHEY and CDR2 SMNVEV (reference sequence). The CDR3 contains 14 residues. The CDR3 sequence is CASSLDGTNEKLFF. The CDR3 nucleotides read TGTGCCAGCAGTCTGGACGGAACTAATGAAAAACTGTTTTTT.

In this sample, this clone turned up once. The chain has TRBV19 and TRBJ2-2, with TRBD1 matching over 7 bases. Germline V gene sequence: CDR1 LNHDA, CDR2 SQIVND (reference sequence). The CDR3 covers 14 residues. Trimming took 7 bases from V and 1 from J; bases not matched to a gene: 3. The CDR3 coding sequence is TGTGCCAGTATGTGGACAGGGAACACCGGGGAGCTGTTTTTT. It is translated as CASMWTGNTGELFF.

CDR3 bases: TGTGCCAGCAGTTTAAGTAGGGTCACCTACAATGAGCAGTTCTTC. Protein: CASSLSRVTYNEQFF. The chain recombines TRBV27 with TRBJ2-1; unclear D gene. V was shortened by 2 bases and J by 2 bases, with 10 bases between the two germline ends. Per the germline V gene, CDR1 is MNHEY and CDR2 is SMNVEV (reference sequence). This CDR3 is 15 amino acids long.

The rearrangement uses TRBV13 and TRBJ1-1; no reliable D call. The germline V gene has CDR1 PRHDT and CDR2 FYEKMQ (reference sequence). The CDR3 has 14 residues. Trimming cost V 0 bases and J 2 bases, with 7 bases left between them. The CDR3, as DNA: TGTGCCAGCAGCTTAGGGCTGATTAACACTGAAGCTTTCTTT. Protein: CASSLGLINTEAFF.

The J gene is TRBJ2-2, the V gene TRBV11-3, with unresolved D. Germline CDR1 reads SGHNT; CDR2 reads YENEEA. Deletions cut 1 base from V and 4 bases from J, with 7 bases between. The CDR3 covers 14 residues. DNA for the CDR3: TGTGCCAGCAGCTTAGTCTGGGGCACCGGGGAGCTGTTTTTT. This translates into CASSLVWGTGELFF.

There are a few counts of this clone. The chain has TRBV7-2 and TRBJ1-5; the D gene is possibly TRBD1 (5 bases). Trimming removed 5 bases at V and 1 base at J, with 12 bases between. The germline V gene encodes CDR1 SGHTA and CDR2 FQGNSA. The CDR3 sequence is 15 residues long. The DNA for the CDR3 is TGTGCCAGCAGCCCTCAGGGCGTAAGCAATCAGCCCCAGCATTTT. It translates to CASSPQGVSNQPQHF.

The chain employs TRBV11-2 and TRBJ1-4; no reliable D call. This CDR3 is built from 12 residues. The germline CDR1 and CDR2 sequences are SGHAT and FQNNGV. Deletions cut 3 bases from V and 5 bases from J, with 4 bases between. CDR3 coding DNA: TGTGCCAGCAGCTTCTTAAATGAAAAACTGTTTTTT. Amino acids: CASSFLNEKLFF.

This clone was recorded only once. The V call is TRBV11-2, the J call TRBJ2-3, with D perhaps TRBD2 (5 bases). This CDR3 region has 14 residues. Trimming left V 6 bases short and J 0 bases short, with 10 bases between. CDR1 and CDR2 (germline): SGHAT, FQNNGV. CDR3 loop: CASRSSLSTDTQYF. For the CDR3, the DNA is TGTGCCAGCAGGTCTAGCCTGAGCACAGATACGCAGTATTTT. The whole variable domain, remainder taken from reference TRBV11-2 and TRBJ2-3, is EAGVAQSPRYKIIEKRQSVAFWCNPISGHATLYWYQQILGQGPKLLIQFQNNGVVDDSQLPKDRFSAERLKGVDSTLKIQPAKLEDSAVYLCASRSSLSTDTQYFGPGTRLTVL.

As concerns this clone: The DNA is left out, because the CDR3 cannot be placed on it with certainty; the CDR3 is given as TCRdb lists it. This chain uses TRBV30 with TRBJ2-1; the DNA was not used to check the table's D call, TRBD2. Germline CDR1 GTSNPN, CDR2 SVGIG (reference sequence). The CDR3 length equals 12 residues, ends included. The CDR3 protein is CAWSLVAGGAFF.

DNA for the CDR3: TGCGCCAGCAGCCTTGACAGTTACACAGATACGCAGTATTTT. Its translation is CASSLDSYTDTQYF. The chain recombines TRBV4-3 with TRBJ2-3; TRBD1 is a possible D gene (5 bases). The CDR3 loop spans 14 amino acids. Germline CDR1 is LGHNA and CDR2 is YSLEER. Trimming removed 4 bases from V and 2 bases from J, with 10 bases in between.

This clone has more than one count but fewer than ten. J is TRBJ2-3 and V is TRBV6-5; a weak D match, TRBD2 (6 bases). Germline V CDR1 and CDR2: MNHEY, SVGAGI. The CDR3 covers 14 residues. V lost 4 bases and J 5 bases, leaving 13 bases between the germline ends. CDR3 loop: CASSFGTFQDTQYF. The CDR3 DNA follows: TGTGCCAGCAGTTTCGGGACTTTCCAAGATACGCAGTATTTT.

This chain uses TRBV28 with TRBJ1-3; D not resolved. CDR1 is MDHEN, CDR2 SYDVKM, per germline. Between the trimmed V and J ends, which lost 3 bases and 0 bases, there was a span of 6 bases. This CDR3 has 14 amino acids. For the CDR3, the DNA is TGTGCCAGCAGTTTCCCCATCTCTGGAAACACCATATATTTT. It is translated as CASSFPISGNTIYF.

The chain uses TRBV9 and TRBJ1-1; TRBD1 aligns across 8 bases. After removal of 3 bases from V and 1 base from J, the junction contained 5 bases not matched to a gene. CDR1 and CDR2 (germline): SGDLS, YYNGEE. The CDR3 contains 15 residues. The CDR3 reads CASSDRQGTNTEAFF. CDR3 nucleotide sequence: TGTGCCAGCAGCGACCGACAGGGGACGAACACTGAAGCTTTCTTT.